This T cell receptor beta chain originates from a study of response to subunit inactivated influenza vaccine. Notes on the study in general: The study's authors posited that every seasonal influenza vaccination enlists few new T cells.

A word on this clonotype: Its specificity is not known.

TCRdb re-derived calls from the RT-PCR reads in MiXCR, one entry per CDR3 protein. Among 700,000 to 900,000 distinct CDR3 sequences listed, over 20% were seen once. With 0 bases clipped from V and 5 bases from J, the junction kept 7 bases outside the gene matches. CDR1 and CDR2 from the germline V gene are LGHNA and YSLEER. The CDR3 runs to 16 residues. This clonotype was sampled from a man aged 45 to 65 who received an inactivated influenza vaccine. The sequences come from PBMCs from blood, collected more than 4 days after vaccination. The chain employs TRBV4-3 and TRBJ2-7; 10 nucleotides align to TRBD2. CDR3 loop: CASSQDPSGSFDEQYF. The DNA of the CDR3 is TGCGCCAGCAGCCAAGATCCTAGCGGGAGTTTCGACGAGCAGTACTTC.